One and the same sample provided the 6 T cell receptor beta chains below, sequenced in a study of blood T cell repertoires in COVID-19. Method: immunoSEQ multiplex PCR; TCRdb's copy keeps in-frame clones and lacks some. The table shows 150,000 or so clones, with about 77% occurring only once. The sample comprised peripheral blood. The source of these receptors is a woman in her fifties or sixties with active or convalescent COVID-19.

CDR3 amino acids: CASSQGAGGDTEAFF. In DNA, the CDR3 is TGTGCCAGCAGCCAAGGAGCGGGGGGAGATACTGAAGCTTTCTTT. The chain links TRBV4-2 to TRBJ1-1; TRBD1 is a possible D gene (5 bases). Trimming took off 1 base at V and 5 bases at J, with 14 bases between the two ends. The CDR3 is 15 residues long. Germline V CDR1 and CDR2: LGHNA, YNFKEQ.

Only a few counts were recorded for this clone. The chain is built from TRBV7-8 and TRBJ2-5; the D gene is possibly TRBD2 (6 bases). CDR1 is SGHVS and CDR2 is FQNEAQ in the germline V gene. CDR3 length: 16 amino acids. With 5 bases removed from V and 14 bases from J, the gap between germline ends came to 30 bases. The chain's CDR3 is CASSEKLAGGDPGTYF. CDR3 DNA sequence: TGTGCCAGCAGCGAGAAGCTAGCCGGGGGAGACCCAGGGACCTACTTC.

This clone showed up just once. This chain uses TRBV11-2 with TRBJ2-1, with 11 nucleotides matching TRBD2. The CDR3 contains 15 residues. V gave up 1 base and J gave up 9 bases; unmatched junction bases: 5. Germline V gene data show CDR1 as SGHAT and CDR2 as FQNNGV. CDR3 residues: CASSLVLAGGGEQFF. CDR3 nucleotides: TGTGCCAGCAGCTTAGTGTTAGCGGGAGGGGGTGAGCAGTTCTTC.

There are many counts of this clone. The chain combines TRBV19 with TRBJ1-5; D is uncertain. The CDR3 has 15 amino acids. V shed 9 bases and J shed 2 bases, with 17 bases lying between them. The germline V gene encodes CDR1 LNHDA and CDR2 SQIVND (reference sequence). The CDR3 loop is CASSLNSRGNQPQHF. In nucleotides, the CDR3 is TGTGCCAGCTCCCTCAACTCGAGGGGCAATCAGCCCCAGCATTTT.

The rearrangement joins TRBV7-3 to TRBJ2-3, with D perhaps matching TRBD2 (5 bases). The CDR3 spans 14 residues. V was shortened by 2 bases and J by 2 bases, with 8 bases between the two germline ends. CDR1 is SGHTA and CDR2 is FQGTGA in the germline V gene. Written as DNA, the CDR3 is TGTGCCAGCAGCTTACGGGATTTCACAGATACGCAGTATTTT. It translates to CASSLRDFTDTQYF.

The chain recombines TRBV9 with TRBJ2-7; TRBD1 aligns across 7 bases. J gave up 3 bases and V 3 bases, and 9 bases lay outside the gene matches. The CDR3 sequence is 15 residues long. Germline V gives CDR1 SGDLS, CDR2 YYNGEE. CDR3: CASSAQGVDRYEQYF. The CDR3 DNA reads TGTGCCAGCAGCGCCCAGGGGGTCGATCGCTACGAGCAGTACTTC. Full variable domain (remainder filled in from reference TRBV9 and TRBJ2-7): DSGVTQTPKHLITATGQRVTLRCSPRSGDLSVYWYQQSLDQGLQFLIQYYNGEERAKGNILERFSAQQFPDLHSELNLSSLELGDSALYFCASSAQGVDRYEQYFGPGTRLTVT.